The 8 T cell receptor beta chains below all came from one sample that was sequenced in a study of T cells in Graves' hyperthyroidism and ophthalmopathy. TCR beta CDR3 sequences were amplified from RNA transcripts. The primer set for the first-round RT-PCR of the TCR CDR3 was HTBI. TCRdb re-analysed the multiplex PCR reads in MiXCR, keeping a single row per CDR3 protein. The repertoire has under 350,000 distinct CDR3 sequences, about 18% of them found once; the top ten carry about half. What was sequenced was blood. The receptors here all came from a woman in her forties or fifties with Graves' hyperthyroidism.

This clonotype appeared a few times. V gene TRBV11-2 combines with J gene TRBJ2-7, with D perhaps matching TRBD2 (6 bases). The V end was cut by 5 bases, the J end by 7 bases, with 24 bases between. CDR1 and CDR2 (germline): SGHAT, FQNNGV. The CDR3 runs to 16 residues. The CDR3 is CASSPRVWRDGGEQYF. The DNA for the CDR3 is TGTGCCAGCAGCCCCCGAGTTTGGAGGGACGGGGGAGAGCAGTACTTC.

Points on this clonotype: The junction shows a germline mismatch at one end, possibly a read error. V is TRBV5-1 and J is TRBJ2-1, with TRBD1 matching 7 bases. Germline CDR1 reads SGHRS; CDR2 reads YFSETQ. The CDR3 totals 16 residues. CDR3 DNA sequence: TGTGCCAGCAGCTTTCCACAGGGGAGCTCCTACAATGAGCAGTTCTTC. This codes for CASSFPQGSSYNEQFF. Full variable domain (rest looked up from reference TRBV5-1 and TRBJ2-1): KAGVTQTPRYLIKTRGQQVTLSCSPISGHRSVSWYQQTPGQGLQFLFEYFSETQRNKGNFPGRFSGRQFSNSRSEMNVSTLELGDSALYLCASSFPQGSSYNEQFFGPGTRLTVL.

A few counts support this clonotype. This sequence joins TRBV19 and TRBJ1-5; D is possibly TRBD1 (5 bases). The germline V and J ends were trimmed by 8 bases and 0 bases, with 14 bases remaining between them. Germline values: CDR1 LNHDA, CDR2 SQIVND (reference sequence). The CDR3 runs 15 residues. CDR3 in DNA: TGTGCCAGTTTGGGGACGAGGGGTAGCAATCAGCCCCAGCATTTT. This sequence encodes CASLGTRGSNQPQHF.

There are many counts of this clonotype. The rearrangement links TRBV29-1 to TRBJ1-1; 8 bases align to TRBD1. Looked up from germline, CDR1 is SQVTM and CDR2 is ANQGSEA. The junction had 5 bases not matched to a gene; V was cut back by 4 bases and J by 4 bases. The CDR3 runs to 13 residues. The CDR3 sequence: CSVVIQGATEAFF. The DNA of the CDR3 is TGCAGCGTTGTGATCCAGGGGGCCACTGAAGCTTTCTTT.

V usage is TRBV30 and J usage is TRBJ1-2; D might be TRBD1 (6 bases). Germline values: CDR1 GTSNPN, CDR2 SVGIG (reference sequence). Trimming removed 8 bases from V and 4 bases from J, with 17 bases in between. This CDR3 is 13 amino acids long. The CDR3 DNA reads as TGTGCCAGGGAGGTCAGGGGATCCTATGGCTACACCTTC. It is translated as CAREVRGSYGYTF. Full variable domain (rest looked up from reference TRBV30 and TRBJ1-2): SQTIHQWPATLVQPVGSPLSLECTVEGTSNPNLYWYRQAAGRGLQLLFYSVGIGQISSEVPQNLSASRPQDRQFILSSKKLLLSDSGFYLCAREVRGSYGYTFGSGTRLTVV.

This clonotype was observed many times. The gene calls are TRBV3-1 and TRBJ2-3, with a tentative D call TRBD2 (6 bases). V lost 0 bases and J lost 1, with 14 bases in between. The germline V gene encodes CDR1 LGHDT and CDR2 YNNKEL (reference sequence). The CDR3 has 17 residues. The CDR3 spells CASSQDPPGVGTDTQYF. The CDR3 bases are TGTGCCAGCAGCCAAGATCCCCCGGGGGTTGGCACAGATACGCAGTATTTT.

The table lists this clonotype with many counts. V and J are TRBV3-1 and TRBJ2-3, with 8 bases aligning to TRBD2. The CDR3 totals 18 residues. Trimming cost V 1 base and J 4 bases; bases outside gene matches: 13. Germline values: CDR1 LGHDT, CDR2 YNNKEL (reference sequence). CDR3 in amino acids: CASSQAGTRTDLADTQYF. The CDR3 DNA reads as TGTGCCAGCAGCCAAGCCGGGACTAGGACCGACCTAGCAGATACGCAGTATTTT.

This clonotype was seen ten or more times. The chain couples TRBV13 to TRBJ2-5; TRBD1 agrees at 9 bases. V was pared by 5 bases and J by 4 bases, with 17 bases of the junction left unmatched. This CDR3 spans 18 amino acids. CDR1 and CDR2 (germline): PRHDT, FYEKMQ (reference sequence). The CDR3 region is CASSPGAITGGYGETQYF. The CDR3 DNA sequence: TGTGCCAGCAGCCCCGGCGCGATAACAGGGGGCTATGGAGAGACCCAGTACTTC.